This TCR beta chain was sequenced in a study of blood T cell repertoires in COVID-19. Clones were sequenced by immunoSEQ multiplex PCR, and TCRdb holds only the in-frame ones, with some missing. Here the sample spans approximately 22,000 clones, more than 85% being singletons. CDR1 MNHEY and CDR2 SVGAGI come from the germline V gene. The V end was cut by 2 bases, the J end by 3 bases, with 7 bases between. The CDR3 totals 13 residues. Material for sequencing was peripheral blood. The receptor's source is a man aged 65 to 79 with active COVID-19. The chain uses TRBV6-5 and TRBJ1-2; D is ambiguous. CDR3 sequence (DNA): TGTGCCAGCAGTTACGGGAGTCACTATGGCTACACCTTC. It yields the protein CASSYGSHYGYTF.